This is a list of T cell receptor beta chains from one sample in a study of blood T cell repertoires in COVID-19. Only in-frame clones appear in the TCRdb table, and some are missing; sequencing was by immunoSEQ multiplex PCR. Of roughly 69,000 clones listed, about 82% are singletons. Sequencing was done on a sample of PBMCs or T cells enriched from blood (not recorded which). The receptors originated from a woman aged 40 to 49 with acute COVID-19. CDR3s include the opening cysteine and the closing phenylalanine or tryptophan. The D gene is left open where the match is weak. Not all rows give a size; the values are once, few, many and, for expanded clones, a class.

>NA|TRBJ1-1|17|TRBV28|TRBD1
CASSQVPGQGPGTEAFF
TGTGCCAGCAGTCAGGTCCCGGGACAGGGGCCGGGCACTGAAGCTTTCTTT
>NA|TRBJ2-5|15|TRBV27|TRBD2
CASSPYRAIAGSLDF
TGTGCCAGCAGTCCGTATCGAGCCATAGCGGGAAGCCTGGACTTC
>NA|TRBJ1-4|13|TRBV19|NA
CASSGGSGEKLFF
TGTGCCTCGTCCGGAGGTTCTGGCGAAAAACTGTTTTTT
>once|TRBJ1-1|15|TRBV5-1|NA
CASSLGPGVNTEAFF
TGCGCCAGCAGCTTGGGACCAGGGGTGAACACTGAAGCTTTCTTT
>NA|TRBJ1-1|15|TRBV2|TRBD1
CASRGPRGVMIEAFF
TGTGCCAGCAGGGGCCCCAGGGGGGTCATGATTGAAGCTTTCTTT
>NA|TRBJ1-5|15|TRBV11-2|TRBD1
CASSLTTGVNQPQHF
TGTGCCAGCAGCTTAACGACAGGGGTGAATCAGCCCCAGCATTTT
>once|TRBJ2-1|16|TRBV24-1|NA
CATSDPGQFSYNEQFF
TGTGCCACCAGTGATCCTGGACAGTTCTCCTACAATGAGCAGTTCTTC
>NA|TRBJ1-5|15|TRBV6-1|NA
CASSENLAGNQPQHF
TGTGCCAGCAGTGAAAATTTGGCAGGTAATCAGCCCCAGCATTTT
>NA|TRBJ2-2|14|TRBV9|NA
CASRKQTEAGELFF
TGTGCCAGCAGGAAGCAGACAGAGGCCGGGGAGCTGTTTTTT
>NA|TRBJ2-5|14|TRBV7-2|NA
CASSPGTPQETQYF
TGTGCCAGCAGCCCTGGGACACCCCAAGAGACCCAGTACTTC
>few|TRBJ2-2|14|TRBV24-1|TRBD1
CATSNRGNTGELFF
TGTGCCACCAGTAACAGGGGGAACACCGGGGAGCTGTTTTTT
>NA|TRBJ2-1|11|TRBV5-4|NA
CASSFDYEQFF
TGTGCCAGCAGCTTCGACTATGAGCAGTTCTTC
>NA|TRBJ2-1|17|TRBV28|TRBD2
CASSLLTRGTSGHEQFF
TGTGCCAGCAGTTTATTGACTCGCGGGACTAGCGGCCATGAGCAGTTCTTC
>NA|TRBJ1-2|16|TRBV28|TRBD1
CASSLIAGQGLYGYTF
TGTGCCAGCAGTTTAATAGCCGGACAGGGACTATATGGCTACACCTTC